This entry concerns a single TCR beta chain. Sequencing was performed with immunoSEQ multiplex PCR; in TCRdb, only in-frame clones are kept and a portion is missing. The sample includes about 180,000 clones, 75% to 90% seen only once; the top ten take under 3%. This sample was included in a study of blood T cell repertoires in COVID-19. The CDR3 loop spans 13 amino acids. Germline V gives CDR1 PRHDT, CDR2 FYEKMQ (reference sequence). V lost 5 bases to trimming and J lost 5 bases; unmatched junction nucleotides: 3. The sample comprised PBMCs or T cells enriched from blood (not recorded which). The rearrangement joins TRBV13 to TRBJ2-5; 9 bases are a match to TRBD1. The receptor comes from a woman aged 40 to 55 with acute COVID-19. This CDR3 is CASSHRGRETQYF. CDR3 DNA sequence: TGTGCCAGCAGCCACAGGGGGCGGGAGACCCAGTACTTC.